Below, 10 T cell receptor beta chains from the same sample are listed, as sequenced in a study of T cell responses to AZD1222 COVID-19 vaccine. Clones were sequenced by immunoSEQ multiplex PCR, and TCRdb holds only the in-frame ones, with some missing. The sample includes 200,000 to 250,000 clones, around 94% seen only once; the top ten take around 1.7%. The starting material was peripheral blood, obtained 28 days after the second dose of the MenACWY control vaccine. The receptors come from an adult who received the MenACWY meningococcal vaccine as a control.

There are a few counts of this clone. This rearrangement joins TRBV30 to TRBJ1-2; TRBD1 matches 7 bases. The CDR3 sequence is 14 residues long. Germline CDR1 GTSNPN, CDR2 SVGIG (reference sequence). V shed 6 bases and J 4 bases; nucleotides not matched to a gene: 11. The CDR3, as DNA: TGTGCCTGCCCAACAGGGGCTAACTTCTATGGCTACACCTTC. As protein: CACPTGANFYGYTF.

The V call is TRBV21-1, the J call TRBJ2-1; no DNA check was done on the table's D call, TRBD2. TRBV21-1 is a pseudogene. The CDR3 covers 21 residues. CDR3 DNA: TGTGCCAGCAGCAAAGGGCCCAGGAGGGAAGAGACTAGCGGAATCTACAATGAGCAGTTCTTC. Residues: CASSKGPRREETSGIYNEQFF.

The CDR3 coding sequence is TGTGCCAGCAGTCATGGGACTAGCGGGGGGGAGTACGAGCAGTACTTC. As protein: CASSHGTSGGEYEQYF. This rearrangement joins TRBV7-2 to TRBJ2-7; 16 bases are a match to TRBD2. Trimming at V came to 6 bases and at J to 4 bases, leaving 6 bases not matched to a gene. Looked up from germline, CDR1 is SGHTA and CDR2 is FQGNSA. This CDR3 comprises 16 residues.

The DNA for the CDR3 is TGTGCCAGCACCCTTTCAGCGGGAGGGCTGGGGGAGCAGTACTTC. It is translated as CASTLSAGGLGEQYF. This chain uses TRBV3-1 (or the pseudogene TRBV3-2) with TRBJ2-7, with 10 bases that match TRBD2. The ends lost 7 bases at V and 7 bases at J; junction bases unmatched: 13. The CDR3 loop spans 15 amino acids. Germline values: CDR1 LGHDT, CDR2 YNNKEL (reference sequence).

By sample share, this clone is medium-sized (0.01 to 0.1%). The chain carries TRBV6-1 and TRBJ2-3, with D perhaps matching TRBD2 (6 bases). The CDR3 is 14 residues long. Germline V CDR1 and CDR2: MNHNS, SASEGT. Trimming stripped 2 bases from V and 1 base from J, with 7 bases between. The CDR3 nucleotides read TGTGCCAGCAGTGAACCTAGCGGCACAGATACGCAGTATTTT. Translation: CASSEPSGTDTQYF.

The V gene is TRBV25-1, the J gene TRBJ1-1; perhaps TRBD1 as D (6 bases). V was trimmed by 6 bases and J by 4 bases, leaving 15 bases between them. Germline assignment: CDR1 MGHDK and CDR2 SYGVNS. This CDR3 region has 14 residues. DNA of the CDR3: TGTGCCAGCAGCTTGTCGGGGGGCGTCACTGAAGCTTTCTTT. Its protein is CASSLSGGVTEAFF. Looking up the rest from reference TRBV25-1 and TRBJ1-1 gives the full variable domain: EADIYQTPRYLVIGTGKKITLECSQTMGHDKMYWYQQDPGMELHLIHYSYGVNSTEKGDLSSESTVSRIRTEHFPLTLESARPSHTSQYLCASSLSGGVTEAFFGQGTRLTVV.

CDR3 protein: CASVLGTSYNEQFF. As DNA, the CDR3 is TGTGCCAGCGTTTTGGGGACATCCTACAATGAGCAGTTCTTC. The rearrangement joins TRBV7-9 to TRBJ2-1, with D possibly matching TRBD1 (6 bases). Trimming shortened V by 8 bases and J by 1 base, and 12 bases separated the two germline ends. Germline V gives CDR1 SEHNR, CDR2 FQNEAQ (reference sequence). The length of the CDR3 is 14 residues. The full variable domain, in which reference TRBV7-9 and TRBJ2-1 provide the parts outside the CDR3, is DTGVSQNPRHKITKRGQNVTFRCDPISEHNRLYWYRQTLGQGPEFLTYFQNEAQLEKSRLLSDRFSAERPKGSFSTLEIQRTEQGDSAMYLCASVLGTSYNEQFFGPGTRLTVL.

The chain recombines TRBV19 with TRBJ2-3, with D hard to call. This CDR3 contains 14 residues. Germline CDR1 reads LNHDA; CDR2 reads SQIVND (reference sequence). V dropped 3 bases and J dropped 1 base, with 8 bases sitting between them. Here the CDR3 DNA reads TGTGCCAGTAGTATTCGGGTTGGCACAGATACGCAGTATTTT. Translated, it gives CASSIRVGTDTQYF. Using reference TRBV19 and TRBJ2-3 for the parts outside the CDR3, the full variable domain is DGGITQSPKYLFRKEGQNVTLSCEQNLNHDAMYWYRQDPGQGLRLIYYSQIVNDFQKGDIAEGYSVSREKKESFPLTVTSAQKNPTAFYLCASSIRVGTDTQYFGPGTRLTVL.

This clone is a singleton in its sample. This sequence joins TRBV28 and TRBJ2-7, with 8 bases matching TRBD2. Germline V CDR1 and CDR2: MDHEN, SYDVKM. The CDR3 consists of 15 residues. V trimming: 5 bases; J trimming: 0 bases; junction bases outside the gene matches: 6. CDR3 nucleotide sequence: TGTGCCAGCAGTGAGAGGAGCGGGGGCTCCTACGAGCAGTACTTC. This gives the protein CASSERSGGSYEQYF.

This clone was detected only once. The V gene is TRBV7-8, the J gene TRBJ1-2, with a weak D call TRBD1 (5 bases). This CDR3 spans 15 amino acids. The germline gives CDR1 SGHVS, CDR2 FQNEAQ. V was cut by 1 base and J by 2 bases, with 11 bases left in between. CDR3 sequence: CASSLEGRENYGYTF. CDR3 sequence (DNA): TGTGCCAGCAGCTTAGAGGGCAGGGAGAACTATGGCTACACCTTC. The full variable domain, completed using reference TRBV7-8 and TRBJ1-2, is GAGVSQSPRYKVAKRGQDVALRCDPISGHVSLFWYQQALGQGPEFLTYFQNEAQLDKSGLPSDRFFAERPEGSVSTLKIQRTQQEDSAVYLCASSLEGRENYGYTFGSGTRLTVV.